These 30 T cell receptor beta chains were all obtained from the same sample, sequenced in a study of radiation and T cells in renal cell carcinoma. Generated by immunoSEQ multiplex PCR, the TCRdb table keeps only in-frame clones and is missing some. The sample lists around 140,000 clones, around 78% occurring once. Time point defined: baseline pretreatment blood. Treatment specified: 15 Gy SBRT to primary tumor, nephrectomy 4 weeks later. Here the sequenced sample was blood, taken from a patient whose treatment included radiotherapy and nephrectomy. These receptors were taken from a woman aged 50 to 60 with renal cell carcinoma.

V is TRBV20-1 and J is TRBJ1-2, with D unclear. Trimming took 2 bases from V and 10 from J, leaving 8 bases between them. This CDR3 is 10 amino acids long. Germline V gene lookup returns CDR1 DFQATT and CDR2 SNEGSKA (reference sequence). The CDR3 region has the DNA TGCAGTGCTAGAAAGGAGGTCTACACCTTC. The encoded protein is CSARKEVYTF.

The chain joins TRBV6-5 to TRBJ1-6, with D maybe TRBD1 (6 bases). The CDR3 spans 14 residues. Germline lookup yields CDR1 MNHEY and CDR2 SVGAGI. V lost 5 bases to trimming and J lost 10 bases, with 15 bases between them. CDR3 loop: CASSPGAPGSPLHF. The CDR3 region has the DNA TGTGCCAGCAGTCCGGGGGCGCCGGGATCACCCCTCCACTTT.

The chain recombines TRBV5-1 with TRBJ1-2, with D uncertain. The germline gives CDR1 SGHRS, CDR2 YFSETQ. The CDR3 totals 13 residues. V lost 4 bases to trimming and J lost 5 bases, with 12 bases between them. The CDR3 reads CASSVDVIYGYTF. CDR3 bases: TGCGCCAGCAGCGTGGATGTCATATATGGCTACACCTTC.

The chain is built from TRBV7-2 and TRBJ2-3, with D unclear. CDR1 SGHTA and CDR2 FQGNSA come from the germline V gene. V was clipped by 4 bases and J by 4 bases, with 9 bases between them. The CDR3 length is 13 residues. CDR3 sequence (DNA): TGTGCCAGCAGCTCCTATCCCGCAGATACGCAGTATTTT. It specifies CASSSYPADTQYF.

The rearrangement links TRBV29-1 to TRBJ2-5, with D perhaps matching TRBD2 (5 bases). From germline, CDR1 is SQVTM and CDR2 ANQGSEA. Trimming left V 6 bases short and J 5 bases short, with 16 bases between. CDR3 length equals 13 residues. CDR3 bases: TGCAGCGTGGAGACTTTTCGAGGGGAGACCCAGTACTTC. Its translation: CSVETFRGETQYF.

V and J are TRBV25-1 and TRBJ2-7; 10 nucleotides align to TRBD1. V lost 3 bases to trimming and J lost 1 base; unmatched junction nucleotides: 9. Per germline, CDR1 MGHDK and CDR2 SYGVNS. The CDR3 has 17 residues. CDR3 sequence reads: CASSDPSTGGRSYEQYF. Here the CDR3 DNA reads TGTGCCAGCAGTGACCCCTCGACAGGGGGCCGATCCTACGAGCAGTACTTC.

This CDR3 reads CASSLTGAYEQYF. CDR3 coding DNA: TGTGCCAGCAGTCTGACAGGGGCCTACGAGCAGTACTTC. J is TRBJ2-7 and V is TRBV2; 8 bases are shared with TRBD1. Trimming cost V 5 bases and J 2 bases; bases outside gene matches: 2. Germline V gene lookup returns CDR1 SNHLY and CDR2 FYNNEI. The CDR3 spans 13 residues.

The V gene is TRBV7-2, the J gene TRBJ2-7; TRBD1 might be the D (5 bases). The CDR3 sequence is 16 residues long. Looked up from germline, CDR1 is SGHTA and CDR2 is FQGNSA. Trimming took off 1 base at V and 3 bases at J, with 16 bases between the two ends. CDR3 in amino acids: CASSLGRDHRVYEQYF. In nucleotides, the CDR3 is TGTGCCAGCAGCTTAGGCAGGGATCACCGAGTCTACGAGCAGTACTTC.

For the CDR3, the DNA is TGTGCCAGCACCTATGAACTTGATACGCAGTATTTT. Encoded protein: CASTYELDTQYF. This chain joins TRBV2 and TRBJ2-3; D is undetermined. The CDR3 runs 12 residues. V lost 7 bases to trimming and J lost 6 bases, with 11 bases between them. Germline-derived CDR1 and CDR2 are SNHLY and FYNNEI.

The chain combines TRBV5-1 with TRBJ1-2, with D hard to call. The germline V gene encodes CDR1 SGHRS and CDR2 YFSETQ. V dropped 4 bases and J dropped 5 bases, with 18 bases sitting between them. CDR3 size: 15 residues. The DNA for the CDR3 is TGCGCCAGCAGCCCCTCCCTCCCGGGAAGTTATGGCTACACCTTC. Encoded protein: CASSPSLPGSYGYTF.

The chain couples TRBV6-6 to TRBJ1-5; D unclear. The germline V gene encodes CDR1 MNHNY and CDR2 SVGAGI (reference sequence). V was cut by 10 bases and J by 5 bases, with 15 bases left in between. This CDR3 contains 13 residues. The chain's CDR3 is CANQGSRDQPQHF. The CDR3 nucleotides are TGTGCCAACCAAGGGAGCCGGGATCAGCCCCAGCATTTT.

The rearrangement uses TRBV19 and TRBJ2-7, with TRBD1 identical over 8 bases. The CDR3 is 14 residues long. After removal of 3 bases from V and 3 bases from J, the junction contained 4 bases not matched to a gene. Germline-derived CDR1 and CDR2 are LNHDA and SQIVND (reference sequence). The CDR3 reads CASSIRDRFYEQYF. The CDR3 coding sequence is TGTGCCAGTAGTATTCGGGACAGGTTCTACGAGCAGTACTTC.

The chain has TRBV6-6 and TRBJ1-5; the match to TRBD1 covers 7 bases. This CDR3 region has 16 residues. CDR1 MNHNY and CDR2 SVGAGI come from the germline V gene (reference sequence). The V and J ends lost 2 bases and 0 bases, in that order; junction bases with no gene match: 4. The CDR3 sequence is CASSYTRDSSNQPQHF. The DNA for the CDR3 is TGTGCCAGCAGTTACACTCGGGACAGTAGCAATCAGCCCCAGCATTTT.

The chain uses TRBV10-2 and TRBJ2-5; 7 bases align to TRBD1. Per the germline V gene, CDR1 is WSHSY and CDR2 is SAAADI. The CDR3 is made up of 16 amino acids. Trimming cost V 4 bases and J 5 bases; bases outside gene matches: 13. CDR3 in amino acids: CASSVGGPRRGETQYF. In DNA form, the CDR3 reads TGCGCCAGCAGTGTAGGGGGCCCACGACGAGGCGAGACCCAGTACTTC.

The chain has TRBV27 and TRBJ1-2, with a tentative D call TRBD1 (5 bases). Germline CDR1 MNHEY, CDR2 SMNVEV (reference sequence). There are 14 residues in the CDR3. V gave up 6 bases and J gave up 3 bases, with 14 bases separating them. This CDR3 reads CASSSRQRDYGYTF. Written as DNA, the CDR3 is TGTGCCAGCAGCTCAAGACAGAGGGACTATGGCTACACCTTC.

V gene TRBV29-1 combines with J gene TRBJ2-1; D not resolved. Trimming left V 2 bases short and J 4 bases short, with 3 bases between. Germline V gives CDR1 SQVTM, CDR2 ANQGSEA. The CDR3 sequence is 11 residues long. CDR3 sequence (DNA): TGCAGCGTTGAATGGTACAATGAGCAGTTCTTC. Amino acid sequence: CSVEWYNEQFF.

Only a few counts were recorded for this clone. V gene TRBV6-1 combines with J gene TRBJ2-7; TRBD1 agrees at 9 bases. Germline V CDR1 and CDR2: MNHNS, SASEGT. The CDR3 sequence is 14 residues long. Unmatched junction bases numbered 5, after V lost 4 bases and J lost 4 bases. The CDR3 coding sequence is TGTGCCAGCAGTGGTGAGACAGGGGGGTACGAGCAGTACTTC. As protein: CASSGETGGYEQYF.

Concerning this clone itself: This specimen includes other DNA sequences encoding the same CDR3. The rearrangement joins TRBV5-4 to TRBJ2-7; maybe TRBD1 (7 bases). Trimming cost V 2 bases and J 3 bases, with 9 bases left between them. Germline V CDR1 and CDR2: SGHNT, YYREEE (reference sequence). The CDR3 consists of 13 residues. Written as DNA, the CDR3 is TGTGCCAGCAGCTTCCAGGGGGGCTACGAGCAGTACTTC. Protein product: CASSFQGGYEQYF.

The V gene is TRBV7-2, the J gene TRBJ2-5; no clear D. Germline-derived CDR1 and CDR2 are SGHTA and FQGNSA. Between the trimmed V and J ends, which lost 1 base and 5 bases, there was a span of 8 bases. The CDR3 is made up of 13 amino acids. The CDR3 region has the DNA TGTGCCAGCAGCTTAGTTTTGATGGAGACCCAGTACTTC. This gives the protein CASSLVLMETQYF. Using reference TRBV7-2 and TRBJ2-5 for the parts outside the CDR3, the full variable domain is GAGVSQSPSNKVTEKGKDVELRCDPISGHTALYWYRQSLGQGLEFLIYFQGNSAPDKSGLPSDRFSAERTGGSVSTLTIQRTQQEDSAVYLCASSLVLMETQYFGPGTRLLVL.

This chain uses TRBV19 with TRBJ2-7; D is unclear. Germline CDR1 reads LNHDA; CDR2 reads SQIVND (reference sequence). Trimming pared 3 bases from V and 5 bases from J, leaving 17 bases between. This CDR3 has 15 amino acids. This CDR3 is CASSIFVSVFNEQYF. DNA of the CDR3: TGTGCCAGTAGTATCTTCGTATCGGTTTTCAACGAGCAGTACTTC. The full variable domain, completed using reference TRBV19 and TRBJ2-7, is DGGITQSPKYLFRKEGQNVTLSCEQNLNHDAMYWYRQDPGQGLRLIYYSQIVNDFQKGDIAEGYSVSREKKESFPLTVTSAQKNPTAFYLCASSIFVSVFNEQYFGPGTRLTVT.

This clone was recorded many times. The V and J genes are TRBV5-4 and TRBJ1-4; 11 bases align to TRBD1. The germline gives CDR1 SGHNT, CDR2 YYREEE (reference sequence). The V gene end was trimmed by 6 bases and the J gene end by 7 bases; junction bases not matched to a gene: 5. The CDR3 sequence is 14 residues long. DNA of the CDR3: TGTGCCAGCACCCGGGACAGGGGGGCTGAAAAACTGTTTTTT. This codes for CASTRDRGAEKLFF. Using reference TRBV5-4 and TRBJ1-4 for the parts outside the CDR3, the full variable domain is ETGVTQSPTHLIKTRGQQVTLRCSSQSGHNTVSWYQQALGQGPQFIFQYYREEENGRGNFPPRFSGLQFPNYSSELNVNALELDDSALYLCASTRDRGAEKLFFGSGTQLSVL.

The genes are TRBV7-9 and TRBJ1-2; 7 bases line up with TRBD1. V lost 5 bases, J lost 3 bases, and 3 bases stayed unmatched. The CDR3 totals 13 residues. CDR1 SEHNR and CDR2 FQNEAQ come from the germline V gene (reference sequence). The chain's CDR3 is CASSPTGDYGYTF. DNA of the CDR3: TGTGCCAGCAGCCCTACAGGGGACTATGGCTACACCTTC. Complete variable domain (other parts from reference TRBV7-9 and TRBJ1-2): DTGVSQNPRHKITKRGQNVTFRCDPISEHNRLYWYRQTLGQGPEFLTYFQNEAQLEKSRLLSDRFSAERPKGSFSTLEIQRTEQGDSAMYLCASSPTGDYGYTFGSGTRLTVV.

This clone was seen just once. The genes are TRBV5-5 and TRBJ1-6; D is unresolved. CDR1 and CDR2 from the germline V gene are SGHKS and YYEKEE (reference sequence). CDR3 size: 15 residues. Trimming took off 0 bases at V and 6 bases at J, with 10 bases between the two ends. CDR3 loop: CASSLGVGSNSPLHF. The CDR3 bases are TGTGCCAGCAGCTTGGGAGTGGGCTCTAATTCACCCCTCCACTTT.

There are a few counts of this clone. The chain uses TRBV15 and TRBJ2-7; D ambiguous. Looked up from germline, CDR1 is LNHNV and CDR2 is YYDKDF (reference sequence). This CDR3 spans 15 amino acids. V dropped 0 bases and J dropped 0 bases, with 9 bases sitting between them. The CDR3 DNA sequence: TGTGCCACCAGCAGAGATCCCCTCAGCTCCTACGAGCAGTACTTC. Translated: CATSRDPLSSYEQYF.

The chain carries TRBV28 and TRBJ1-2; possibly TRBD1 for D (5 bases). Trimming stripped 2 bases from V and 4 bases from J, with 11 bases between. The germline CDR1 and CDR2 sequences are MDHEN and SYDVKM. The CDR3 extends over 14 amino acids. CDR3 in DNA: TGTGCCAGCAGTTTAGGGGCAGGGTTCTATGGCTACACCTTC. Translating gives CASSLGAGFYGYTF.

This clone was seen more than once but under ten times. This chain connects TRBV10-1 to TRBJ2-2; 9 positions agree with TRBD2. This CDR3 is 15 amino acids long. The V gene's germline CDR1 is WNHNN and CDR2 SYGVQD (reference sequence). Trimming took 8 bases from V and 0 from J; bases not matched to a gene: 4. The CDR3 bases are TGCGCCAGCCGTAGCGGGGGTCCGAACACCGGGGAGCTGTTTTTT. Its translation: CASRSGGPNTGELFF.

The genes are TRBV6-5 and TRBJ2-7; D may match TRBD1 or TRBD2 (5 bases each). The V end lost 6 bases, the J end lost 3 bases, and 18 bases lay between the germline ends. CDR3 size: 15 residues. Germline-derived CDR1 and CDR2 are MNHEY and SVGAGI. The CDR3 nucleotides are TGTGCCAGCAGGAGCCGGGACCCGCCTGGCTACGAGCAGTACTTC. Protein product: CASRSRDPPGYEQYF.

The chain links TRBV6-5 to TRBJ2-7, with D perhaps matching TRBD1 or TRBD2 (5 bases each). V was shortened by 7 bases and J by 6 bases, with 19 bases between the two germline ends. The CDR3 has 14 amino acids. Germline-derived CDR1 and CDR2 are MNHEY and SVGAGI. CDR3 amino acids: CASTSAGTRGEQYF. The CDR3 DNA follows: TGTGCCAGCACCTCGGCCGGGACCCGAGGCGAGCAGTACTTC.

As DNA, the CDR3 is TGTGCCAGGGAAAAATGGACAGGGGGGATTTTAGAGACTAGCGGCGAGCAGTACTTC. Amino acids: CAREKWTGGILETSGEQYF. This sequence joins TRBV19 and TRBJ2-7, with D perhaps matching TRBD1 (10 bases). The CDR3 is made up of 19 amino acids. Between the trimmed V and J ends, which lost 9 bases and 6 bases, there was a span of 36 bases. Germline values: CDR1 LNHDA, CDR2 SQIVND (reference sequence).

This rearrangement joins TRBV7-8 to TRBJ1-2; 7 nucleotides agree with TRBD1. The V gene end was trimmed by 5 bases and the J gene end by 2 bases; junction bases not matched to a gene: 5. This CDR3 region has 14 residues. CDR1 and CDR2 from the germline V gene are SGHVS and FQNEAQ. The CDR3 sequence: CASSGRTGNYGYTF. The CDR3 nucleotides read TGTGCCAGCAGCGGACGGACAGGCAACTATGGCTACACCTTC.